This passage covers 28 T cell receptor beta chains from one sample sequenced in a study of blood T cell repertoires in COVID-19. Assay: immunoSEQ multiplex PCR; the TCRdb copy retains only in-frame clones and omits some. The sample gives about 130,000 clones, approximately 88% of which show up once; 10% is in the top ten. Sequencing input: peripheral blood. Receptors were obtained from a man between 45 and 60 years old with acute or convalescent COVID-19.

The chain carries TRBV5-6 and TRBJ1-4; 8 nucleotides match TRBD1. The CDR3 is 15 residues long. Looked up from germline, CDR1 is SGHDT and CDR2 is YYEEEE. V shed 4 bases, J shed 2 bases, and the junction held 4 bases outside the gene matches. The CDR3 sequence is CASSPNRGTNEKLFF. In DNA, the CDR3 is TGTGCCAGCAGCCCTAACAGGGGGACTAATGAAAAACTGTTTTTT.

The rearrangement uses TRBV5-1 and TRBJ1-1; TRBD1 is a possible D gene (5 bases). The V gene lost 1 base and the J gene lost 2 bases, with 12 bases spanning the gap. This CDR3 spans 15 amino acids. Per germline, CDR1 SGHRS and CDR2 YFSETQ. In DNA, the CDR3 is TGCGCCAGCAGCTTGCGGGGGACCCCTAACACTGAAGCTTTCTTT. Amino acid sequence: CASSLRGTPNTEAFF.

The sample holds one count of this clone. The chain's CDR3 is CASSPVTGNTGELFF. The CDR3 DNA reads as TGTGCCAGCTCACCAGTGACAGGGAACACCGGGGAGCTGTTTTTT. The genes are TRBV18 and TRBJ2-2; TRBD1 is a possible D gene (6 bases). V was shortened by 2 bases and J by 1 base, with 8 bases between the two germline ends. Germline V gene sequence: CDR1 KGHSH, CDR2 LQKENI. The CDR3 totals 15 residues.

The chain recombines TRBV12-3 or TRBV12-4 with TRBJ1-2, with a weak D call TRBD1 (5 bases). This CDR3 has 13 amino acids. Trimming left V 6 bases short and J 3 bases short, with 11 bases between. The CDR3 protein is CASSRDSDYGYTF. In nucleotides, the CDR3 is TGTGCCAGCAGCCGAGACAGTGACTATGGCTACACCTTC.

This clone has a handful of counts. The chain employs TRBV12-3 or TRBV12-4 and TRBJ1-1; no clear D. The V gene lost 5 bases and the J gene lost 0 bases, with 4 bases spanning the gap. The CDR3 loop spans 12 amino acids. Here the CDR3 DNA reads TGTGCCAGCAGTCCAGTGAACACTGAAGCTTTCTTT. Its protein product is CASSPVNTEAFF.

The chain carries TRBV7-6 and TRBJ1-1; tentative D call: TRBD1 (6 bases). This CDR3 contains 16 residues. Trimming shortened V by 6 bases and J by 1 base, and 18 bases separated the two germline ends. CDR1 is SGHVS, CDR2 FNYEAQ, per germline. The CDR3 DNA reads TGTGCCAGCAGTCCCTGGGTGGGCAGGGGGAACACTGAAGCTTTCTTT. It yields the protein CASSPWVGRGNTEAFF.

J is TRBJ2-2 and V is TRBV7-2; D might be TRBD2 (6 bases). Trimming took 5 bases from V and 6 from J, leaving 13 bases between them. This CDR3 region has 14 residues. The germline V gene encodes CDR1 SGHTA and CDR2 FQGNSA. For the CDR3, the DNA is TGTGCCAGCAGCCTGCGGGGCGGTCCCGGGGAGCTGTTTTTT. It is translated as CASSLRGGPGELFF.

The DNA for the CDR3 is TGCAGTGCTAGTCTAGCGGGAGTCGTGCAGTACTTC. It specifies CSASLAGVVQYF. The V and J genes are TRBV20-1 and TRBJ2-7, with TRBD2 matching 10 bases. The V segment lost 3 bases and the J segment 9 bases; nucleotides outside the gene matches: 5. This CDR3 is built from 12 residues. Germline V gene lookup returns CDR1 DFQATT and CDR2 SNEGSKA (reference sequence).

J is TRBJ2-1 and V is TRBV9; D possibly corresponds to TRBD2 (5 bases). The CDR3 extends over 15 amino acids. V was shortened by 2 bases and J by 0 bases, with 9 bases between the two germline ends. Germline lookup yields CDR1 SGDLS and CDR2 YYNGEE. This chain's CDR3 is CASSVRRSSYNEQFF. CDR3 nucleotide sequence: TGTGCCAGCAGCGTGAGGAGGAGCTCCTACAATGAGCAGTTCTTC.

In its sample, this clone was seen once. The chain is built from TRBV27 and TRBJ1-2; tentatively, D is TRBD1 (6 bases). V was pared by 7 bases and J by 4 bases, with 16 bases between. This CDR3 is 14 amino acids long. In germline, CDR1 is MNHEY, CDR2 SMNVEV (reference sequence). The CDR3 DNA follows: TGTGCCAGCACTCCCGGGGGCGGGGGCTATGGCTACACCTTC. Translation gives CASTPGGGGYGYTF.

The V gene is TRBV2, the J gene TRBJ1-6, with 7 bases that match TRBD1. V gave up 6 bases and J gave up 6 bases; unmatched junction bases: 8. CDR3 size: 15 residues. The germline V gene encodes CDR1 SNHLY and CDR2 FYNNEI. As DNA, the CDR3 is TGTGCCAGCAGGGCGGGACAGCTACTTAATTCACCCCTCCACTTT. This sequence encodes CASRAGQLLNSPLHF.

The chain combines TRBV5-1 with TRBJ1-4; 9 bases agree with TRBD1. Germline-derived CDR1 and CDR2 are SGHRS and YFSETQ. The CDR3 is 14 amino acids. J gave up 4 bases and V 4 bases, and 2 bases lay outside the gene matches. This CDR3 is CASSPGQGNEKLFF. The CDR3 nucleotides are TGCGCCAGCAGCCCGGGACAGGGTAATGAAAAACTGTTTTTT.

This chain uses TRBV2 with TRBJ2-7, with D unresolved. CDR1 and CDR2 from the germline V gene are SNHLY and FYNNEI. V shed 6 bases and J shed 1 base, with 13 bases lying between them. This CDR3 contains 14 residues. The CDR3 sequence is CASSPSRGSYEQYF. CDR3 DNA: TGTGCCAGCAGCCCAAGCAGAGGATCCTACGAGCAGTACTTC.

Note on this clone: Within the sample, other DNA sequences also encode this same CDR3. V and J are TRBV3-1 (or the pseudogene TRBV3-2) and TRBJ1-1; weak D call: TRBD1 (6 bases). The CDR3 consists of 14 residues. Between the trimmed V and J ends, which lost 3 bases and 1 base, there was a span of 9 bases. From germline, CDR1 is LGHDT and CDR2 YNNKEL (reference sequence). The CDR3, as DNA: TGTGCCAGCAGCCAGAGGGGGGGGAACACTGAAGCTTTCTTT. It codes for CASSQRGGNTEAFF.

CDR3 in amino acids: CASSLVGADRANYGYTF. The CDR3 DNA reads TGTGCCAGCTCACTAGTGGGGGCAGACAGAGCTAACTATGGCTACACCTTC. The chain links TRBV18 to TRBJ1-2, with D maybe TRBD1 (6 bases). The germline V gene has CDR1 KGHSH and CDR2 LQKENI. The CDR3 spans 17 residues. V lost 4 bases, J lost 0 bases, and 18 bases lay in between.

V and J are TRBV7-2 and TRBJ2-7, with 7 bases identical to TRBD1. Germline V gene lookup returns CDR1 SGHTA and CDR2 FQGNSA. J was trimmed by 2 bases and V by 5 bases; bases with no gene match: 6. This CDR3 contains 14 residues. The CDR3 coding sequence is TGTGCCAGCAGCCTTAAGACAGGGCCCTACGAGCAGTACTTC. Its protein product is CASSLKTGPYEQYF. Complete variable domain (other parts from reference TRBV7-2 and TRBJ2-7): GAGVSQSPSNKVTEKGKDVELRCDPISGHTALYWYRQSLGQGLEFLIYFQGNSAPDKSGLPSDRFSAERTGGSVSTLTIQRTQQEDSAVYLCASSLKTGPYEQYFGPGTRLTVT.

The CDR3 here is CASSLLRQGNSPLHF. The CDR3 region has the DNA TGTGCCAGCAGCTTGTTAAGGCAGGGGAATTCACCCCTCCACTTT. V gene TRBV5-8 combines with J gene TRBJ1-6; possibly TRBD1 for D (6 bases). Trimming shortened V by 1 base and J by 7 bases, and 12 bases separated the two germline ends. Looked up from germline, CDR1 is SGHTS and CDR2 is YDEGEE. CDR3 length: 15 amino acids.

The CDR3 DNA reads as TGTGCCAGCAGCGCCGAGGGACAGGGGTGGGGCTACACCTTC. It specifies CASSAEGQGWGYTF. This sequence joins TRBV7-2 and TRBJ1-2, with 10 positions matching TRBD1. The CDR3 spans 14 residues. With 5 bases clipped from V and 8 bases from J, the junction kept 8 bases outside the gene matches. From germline, CDR1 is SGHTA and CDR2 FQGNSA.

The rearrangement joins TRBV3-1 (or the pseudogene TRBV3-2) to TRBJ1-2, with D perhaps matching TRBD1 (6 bases). V lost 6 bases, J lost 5 bases, and 16 bases lay in between. CDR1 LGHDT and CDR2 YNNKEL come from the germline V gene (reference sequence). The CDR3 consists of 14 residues. CDR3 protein: CASSPRQALYGYTF. The DNA for the CDR3 is TGTGCCAGCAGTCCCCGACAGGCCCTATATGGCTACACCTTC.

The V gene is TRBV11-1, the J gene TRBJ1-2; 10 bases line up with TRBD1. Trimming cost V 0 bases and J 8 bases; bases outside gene matches: 9. Germline-derived CDR1 and CDR2 are SGHAT and FQDESV (reference sequence). The CDR3 spans 16 residues. The CDR3 here is CASSLAPSGQGSGYTF. CDR3 nucleotides: TGTGCCAGCAGCTTAGCCCCATCGGGACAGGGGAGCGGCTACACCTTC.

This chain uses TRBV11-2 with TRBJ2-1; D is perhaps TRBD1 (5 bases). The CDR3 covers 14 residues. Germline-derived CDR1 and CDR2 are SGHAT and FQNNGV. V was cut by 3 bases and J by 1 base, with 7 bases left in between. CDR3 loop: CASSLQGSYNEQFF. The DNA for the CDR3 is TGTGCCAGCAGCTTGCAGGGTTCCTACAATGAGCAGTTCTTC.

The V call is TRBV6-1, the J call TRBJ1-5; TRBD1 agrees at 7 bases. J lost 0 bases, V lost 4 bases, and 6 bases had no gene match. The CDR3 loop spans 16 amino acids. Germline V CDR1 and CDR2: MNHNS, SASEGT. The CDR3 nucleotides are TGTGCCAGCAGTGGCAGGGGGGCTTATAGCAATCAGCCCCAGCATTTT. As protein: CASSGRGAYSNQPQHF.

This chain uses TRBV2 with TRBJ2-1, with 9 bases that match TRBD2. Germline V lookup: CDR1 SNHLY, CDR2 FYNNEI. This CDR3 is 15 amino acids long. After removal of 5 bases from V and 4 bases from J, the junction contained 6 bases not matched to a gene. In DNA, the CDR3 is TGTGCCAGCAGTCCTCAGAGCGGGAGGTACAATGAGCAGTTCTTC. The encoded protein is CASSPQSGRYNEQFF.

In its sample, this clone was seen a few times. The same CDR3 arises from other DNA sequences in this sample as well. J is TRBJ1-1 and V is TRBV30; D ambiguous. The CDR3 is 12 amino acids. The V end was cut by 2 bases, the J end by 1 base, with 5 bases between. Germline V gives CDR1 GTSNPN, CDR2 SVGIG (reference sequence). CDR3 residues: CAWSSGNTEAFF. The CDR3, as DNA: TGTGCCTGGAGTTCAGGGAACACTGAAGCTTTCTTT.

CDR3 DNA: TGTGCCATCAGTCGGGACAAGTATAGCAATCAGCCCCAGCATTTT. Encoded protein: CAISRDKYSNQPQHF. The J gene is TRBJ1-5, the V gene TRBV10-3, with a weak D call TRBD1 (6 bases). Trimming took 5 bases from V and 0 from J, leaving 11 bases between them. The CDR3 is made up of 15 amino acids. The germline V gene has CDR1 ENHRY and CDR2 SYGVKD.

This sequence joins TRBV5-1 and TRBJ1-3; 9 nucleotides align to TRBD1. Per germline, CDR1 SGHRS and CDR2 YFSETQ. The V gene end was trimmed by 1 base and the J gene end by 4 bases; junction bases not matched to a gene: 9. The length of the CDR3 is 17 residues. CDR3 in amino acids: CASSLTGGDLGGNTIYF. Here the CDR3 DNA reads TGCGCCAGCAGCTTGACAGGGGGCGATTTAGGAGGAAACACCATATATTTT.

The chain links TRBV9 to TRBJ1-1, with a weak D call TRBD1 (6 bases). The germline V and J ends were trimmed by 0 bases and 3 bases, with 15 bases remaining between them. The CDR3 totals 16 residues. The germline gives CDR1 SGDLS, CDR2 YYNGEE. The CDR3 sequence is CASSVEGANRDTEAFF. The CDR3 DNA follows: TGTGCCAGCAGCGTAGAGGGAGCAAACAGGGACACTGAAGCTTTCTTT.

This chain links TRBV6-5 with TRBJ1-2; D might be TRBD1 (6 bases). From germline, CDR1 is MNHEY and CDR2 SVGAGI. V gave up 2 bases and J gave up 4 bases, with 11 bases separating them. This CDR3 is 14 amino acids long. The CDR3 DNA is TGTGCCAGCAGTTACGGGGGCGCCTTCTATGGCTACACCTTC. This sequence encodes CASSYGGAFYGYTF.